A selection of T cell receptor beta chains follows, all from one sample in a study of blood T cell repertoires in COVID-19. Clones were sequenced by immunoSEQ multiplex PCR, and TCRdb holds only the in-frame ones, with some missing. The sample holds around 150,000 clones, under 95% seen once. The material sequenced was peripheral blood. Every receptor here comes from a man between 60 and 75 years old with active or convalescent COVID-19. Both conserved end residues are part of each CDR3.

TRBV2	TRBJ2-2	CASSWDRGFAGELFF
TRBV21-1	TRBJ1-3	CASSKGPASSGNTIYF
TRBV6-5	TRBJ2-2	CASSPGQGAPGELFF
TRBV5-4	TRBJ2-1	CASSLAGSVDRIEQFF
TRBV4-1	TRBJ2-7	CASSQETSGGYEQYF
TRBV14	TRBJ1-2	CASSQSQGAGGYTF
TRBV19	TRBJ1-3	CASSMDRVGNTIYF
TRBV10-2	TRBJ1-1	CASSVGRENTEAFF
TRBV25-1	TRBJ1-1	CASSDRGPKNTEAFF
TRBV5-8	TRBJ2-7	CASSLKGQGDYEQYF
TRBV10-3	TRBJ2-7	CAIARVPFYEQYF
TRBV5-1	TRBJ2-5	CASSSGIRETQYF
TRBV7-2	TRBJ2-7	CASSLPLAGSPYEQYF
TRBV4-2	TRBJ2-3	CASSQDGTRRQDTQYF
TRBV11-3	TRBJ2-5	CASSRGVAETQYF
TRBV27	TRBJ1-1	CASSLIRQNTEAFF
TRBV7-9	TRBJ1-2	CASSEGLSAHGYTF
TRBV5-1	TRBJ1-3	CASSPVERGNTIYF
TRBV3-1/TRBV3-2	TRBJ2-1	CASSQDATGTGSYNEQFF
TRBV7-6	TRBJ2-2	CAVVFGTANTGELFF
TRBV5-1	TRBJ1-2	CASSPAGTTRPGYTF
TRBV3-1/TRBV3-2	TRBJ1-1	CASRTQGLNTEAFF
TRBV4-2	TRBJ1-4	CASSTGQGVEKLFF
TRBV25-1	TRBJ1-1	CASSDSQTGVFEEAFF
TRBV10-1	TRBJ1-1	CATQTDMNTEAFF
TRBV3-1/TRBV3-2	TRBJ2-5	CASSQVAQGGEETQYF
TRBV2	TRBJ1-5	CASSRDRALIYSNQPQHF
TRBV21-1	TRBJ1-3	CASSKGGFSSGNTIYF
TRBV14	TRBJ2-4	CASSDDRRSKNIQYF
TRBV5-1	TRBJ2-3	CASSQTGSTDTQYF
TRBV5-6	TRBJ2-5	CASSSRKGETETQYF
TRBV11-2	TRBJ2-7	CASSFGTSRYEQYF
TRBV5-5	TRBJ1-1	CASSLARSGTMNTEAFF
TRBV29-1	TRBJ1-2	CSVGKGANYGYTF
TRBV5-5	TRBJ2-5	CASSLAGRPGETQYF
TRBV19	TRBJ1-1	CASSPRQGGMNTEAFF
TRBV5-8	TRBJ1-5	CASSTGQGYAHQPQHF
TRBV12-3/TRBV12-4	TRBJ2-2	CASGVHRGAVF
TRBV3-1/TRBV3-2	TRBJ1-3	CASSQGGGAGNTIYF
TRBV10-2	TRBJ2-1	CATRLAGGGYNEQFF
TRBV5-1	TRBJ1-1	CASSSVRGTATIGTEAFF
TRBV19	TRBJ2-5	CASSATGETQYF
TRBV12-3/TRBV12-4	TRBJ2-1	CASSSTSVDEQFF
TRBV6-5	TRBJ1-1	CASSYSTQSLNTEAFF
TRBV6-5	TRBJ1-5	CASSSGTGGNNQPQHF
TRBV10-3	TRBJ2-5	CAISDLDRGGETQYF
TRBV7-9	TRBJ1-6	CASSRGQADNSPLHF
TRBV7-9	TRBJ2-7	CASSLTVTGSSYEQYF